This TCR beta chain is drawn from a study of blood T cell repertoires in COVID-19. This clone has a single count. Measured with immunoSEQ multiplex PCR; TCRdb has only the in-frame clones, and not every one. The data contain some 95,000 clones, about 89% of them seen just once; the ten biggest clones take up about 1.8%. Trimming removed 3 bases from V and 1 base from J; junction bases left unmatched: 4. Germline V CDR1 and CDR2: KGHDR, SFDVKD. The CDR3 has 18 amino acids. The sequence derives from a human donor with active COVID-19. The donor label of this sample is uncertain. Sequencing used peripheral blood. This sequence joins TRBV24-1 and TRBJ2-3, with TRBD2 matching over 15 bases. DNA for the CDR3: TGTGCCACCAGTGATCGGACTAGCGGGGGGGTAGGCACAGATACGCAGTATTTT. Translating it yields CATSDRTSGGVGTDTQYF.